This TCR beta chain was documented in a study of STAT5B mutations in CD4+ large granular lymphocyte leukemia. The overall study: Among healthy controls, a particular HLA allele went with more CDR3 'QG' motifs.

Comments on this clone: Its antigen is not identified.

Produced via immunoSEQ multiplex PCR; TCRdb's table is partial and in-frame only. Of approximately 30,000 clones listed, roughly 76% are singletons. The study, taken as a whole, reports: Patient CD4-sorted repertoires looked more clonal than healthy CD4+ repertoires, even without putative leukemic clones. Higher CD4+ than CD8+ T-LGLL clonality might reflect small sample size.

This sequence was found in a human donor in good health. The sequencing sample was made of CD4+ T cells from blood buffy coats.

The CDR3 here is CASRFRGAGGELFF. The CDR3 DNA sequence: TGTGCCAGCAGGTTTCGGGGGGCGGGCGGGGAGCTGTTTTTT. The J gene is TRBJ2-2, the V gene TRBV27; possibly TRBD2 for D (7 bases). V was clipped by 6 bases and J by 7 bases, with 15 bases between them. CDR1 is MNHEY and CDR2 is SMNVEV in the germline V gene (reference sequence). This CDR3 comprises 14 residues.